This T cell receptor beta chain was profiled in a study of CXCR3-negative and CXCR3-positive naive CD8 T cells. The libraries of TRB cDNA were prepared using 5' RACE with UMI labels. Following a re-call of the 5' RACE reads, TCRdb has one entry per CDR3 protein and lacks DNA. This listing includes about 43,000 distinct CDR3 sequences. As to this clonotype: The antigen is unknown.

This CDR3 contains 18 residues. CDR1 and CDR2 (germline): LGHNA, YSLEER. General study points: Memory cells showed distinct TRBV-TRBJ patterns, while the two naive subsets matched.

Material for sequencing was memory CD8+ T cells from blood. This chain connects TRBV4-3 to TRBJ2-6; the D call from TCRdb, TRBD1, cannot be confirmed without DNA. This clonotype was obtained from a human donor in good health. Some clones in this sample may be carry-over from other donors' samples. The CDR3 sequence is CASSRLETGVSGANVLTF.